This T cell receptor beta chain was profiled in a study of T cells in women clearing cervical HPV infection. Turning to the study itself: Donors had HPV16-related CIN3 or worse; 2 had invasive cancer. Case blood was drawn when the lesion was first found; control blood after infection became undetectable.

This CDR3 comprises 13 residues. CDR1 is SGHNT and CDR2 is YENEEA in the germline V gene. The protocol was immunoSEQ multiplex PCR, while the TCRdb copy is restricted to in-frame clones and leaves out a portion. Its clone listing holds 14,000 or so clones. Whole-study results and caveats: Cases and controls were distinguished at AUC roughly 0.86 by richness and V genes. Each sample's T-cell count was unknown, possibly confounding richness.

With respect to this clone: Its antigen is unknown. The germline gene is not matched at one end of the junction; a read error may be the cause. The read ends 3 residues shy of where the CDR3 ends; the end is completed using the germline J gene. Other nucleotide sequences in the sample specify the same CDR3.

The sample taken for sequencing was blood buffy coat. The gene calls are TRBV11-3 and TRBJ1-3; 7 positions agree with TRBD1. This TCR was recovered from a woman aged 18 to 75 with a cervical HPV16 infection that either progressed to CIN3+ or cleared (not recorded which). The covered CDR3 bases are TGTGCCAGCAGCTGGACAGGAGGAAACACT. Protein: CASSWTGGNT. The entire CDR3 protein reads CASSWTGGNTIYF.